This T cell receptor (beta chain) was documented in a study of T cells in Graves' hyperthyroidism and ophthalmopathy. Study-level points and caveats: Blood also carried most thyroid clonotypes expanded above 0.001.

The germline V and J ends were trimmed by 3 bases and 2 bases, with 8 bases remaining between them. The CDR3 consists of 15 residues. CDR1 and CDR2 (germline): SGHTA, FQGTGA. TCR beta CDR3 regions were amplified from RNA transcripts. The TCR CDR3 was amplified in a first-round RT-PCR using the HTBI primer set. TCRdb reanalysed the multiplex PCR reads using MiXCR and keeps one entry per CDR3 protein. The profile covers 20,000 or so distinct CDR3 sequences, with around 47% appearing a single time and under 30% taken by the ten largest. Remarks on this clonotype: The target antigen is unknown.

This sequence joins TRBV7-3 and TRBJ2-6, with no clear D. Sequencing was carried out using blood. The receptor comes from a woman between 40 and 50 years old with Graves' hyperthyroidism that later progressed to Graves' ophthalmopathy. CDR3 DNA sequence: TGTGCCAGCAGCTTCGGCCAGGCTGGGGCCAACGTCCTGACTTTC. It specifies CASSFGQAGANVLTF. Drawing the rest from reference TRBV7-3 and TRBJ2-6, the complete variable domain is GAGVSQTPSNKVTEKGKYVELRCDPISGHTALYWYRQSLGQGPEFLIYFQGTGAADDSGLPNDRFFAVRPEGSVSTLKIQRTERGDSAVYLCASSFGQAGANVLTFGAGSRLTVL.